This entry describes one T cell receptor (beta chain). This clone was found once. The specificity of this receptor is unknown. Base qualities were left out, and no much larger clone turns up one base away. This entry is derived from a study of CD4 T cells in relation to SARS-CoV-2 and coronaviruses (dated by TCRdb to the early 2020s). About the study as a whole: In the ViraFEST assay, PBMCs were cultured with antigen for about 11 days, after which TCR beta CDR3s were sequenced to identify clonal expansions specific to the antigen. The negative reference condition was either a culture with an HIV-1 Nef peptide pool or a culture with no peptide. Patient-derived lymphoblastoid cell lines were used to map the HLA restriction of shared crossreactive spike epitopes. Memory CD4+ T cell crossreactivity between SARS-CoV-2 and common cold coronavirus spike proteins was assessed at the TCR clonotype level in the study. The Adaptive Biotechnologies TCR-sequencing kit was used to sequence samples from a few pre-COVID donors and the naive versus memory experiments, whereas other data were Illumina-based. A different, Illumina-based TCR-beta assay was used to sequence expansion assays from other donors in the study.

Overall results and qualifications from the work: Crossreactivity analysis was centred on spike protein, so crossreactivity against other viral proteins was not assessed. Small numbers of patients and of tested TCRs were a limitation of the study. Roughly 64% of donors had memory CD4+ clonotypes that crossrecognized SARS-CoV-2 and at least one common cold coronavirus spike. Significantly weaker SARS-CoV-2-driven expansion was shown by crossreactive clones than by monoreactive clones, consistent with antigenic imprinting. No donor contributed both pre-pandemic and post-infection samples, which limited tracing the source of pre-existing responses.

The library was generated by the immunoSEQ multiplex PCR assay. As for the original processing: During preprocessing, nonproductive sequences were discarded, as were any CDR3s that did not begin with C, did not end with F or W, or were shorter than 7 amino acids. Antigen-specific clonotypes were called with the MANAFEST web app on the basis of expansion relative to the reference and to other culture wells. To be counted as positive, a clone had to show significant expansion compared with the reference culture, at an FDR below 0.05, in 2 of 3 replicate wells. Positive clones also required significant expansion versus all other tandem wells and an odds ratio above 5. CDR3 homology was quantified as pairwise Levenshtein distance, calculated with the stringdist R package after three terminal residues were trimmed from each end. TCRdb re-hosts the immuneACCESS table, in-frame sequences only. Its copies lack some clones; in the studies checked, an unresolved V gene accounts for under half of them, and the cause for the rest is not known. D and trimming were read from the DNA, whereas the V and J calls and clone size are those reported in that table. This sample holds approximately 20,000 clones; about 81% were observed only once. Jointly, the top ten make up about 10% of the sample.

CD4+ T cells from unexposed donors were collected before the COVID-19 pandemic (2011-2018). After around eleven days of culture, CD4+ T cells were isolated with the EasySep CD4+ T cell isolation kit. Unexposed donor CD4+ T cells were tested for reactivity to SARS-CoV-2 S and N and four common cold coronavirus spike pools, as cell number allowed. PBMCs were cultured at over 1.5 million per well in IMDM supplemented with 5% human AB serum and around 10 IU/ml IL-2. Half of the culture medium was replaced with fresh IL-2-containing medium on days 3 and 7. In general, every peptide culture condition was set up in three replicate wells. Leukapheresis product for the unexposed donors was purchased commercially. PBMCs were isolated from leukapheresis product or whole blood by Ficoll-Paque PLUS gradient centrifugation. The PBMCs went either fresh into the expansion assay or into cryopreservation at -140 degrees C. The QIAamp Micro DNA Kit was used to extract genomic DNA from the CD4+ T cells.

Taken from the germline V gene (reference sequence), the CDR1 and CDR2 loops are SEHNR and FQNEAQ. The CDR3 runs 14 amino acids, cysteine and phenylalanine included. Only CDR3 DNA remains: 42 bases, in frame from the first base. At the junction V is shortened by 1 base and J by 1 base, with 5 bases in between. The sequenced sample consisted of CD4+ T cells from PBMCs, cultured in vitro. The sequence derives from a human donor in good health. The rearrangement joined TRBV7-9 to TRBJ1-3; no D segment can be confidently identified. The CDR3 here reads CASSLGPSGNTIYF. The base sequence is TGTGCCAGCAGCTTAGGCCCTTCTGGAAACACCATATATTTT.